These 9 T cell receptor beta chains were all obtained from the same sample, sequenced in a study of T cells in Graves' hyperthyroidism and ophthalmopathy. Amplified TCR beta CDR3 regions derived from RNA transcripts. The TCR CDR3 first-round RT-PCR relied on the HTBI primer set. Via MiXCR, TCRdb re-called the multiplex PCR reads, giving one row per CDR3 protein. The table lists about 400,000 distinct CDR3 sequences, less than 15% of them singletons. Specimen: blood. The receptors originated from a woman aged 18-30 years with Graves' hyperthyroidism.

This clonotype was observed a few times. This rearrangement joins TRBV7-6 to TRBJ1-3; D is unclear. Trimming pared 5 bases from V and 0 bases from J, leaving 14 bases between. CDR3 length equals 16 residues. Germline CDR1 and CDR2: SGHVS and FNYEAQ. The CDR3 sequence: CASSPTYGPSGNTIYF. As DNA, the CDR3 is TGTGCCAGCAGCCCTACCTATGGGCCCTCTGGAAACACCATATATTTT.

The chain links TRBV7-2 to TRBJ2-3, with no clear D. Between the trimmed V and J ends, which lost 4 bases and 3 bases, there was a span of 17 bases. The CDR3 extends over 16 amino acids. Per germline, CDR1 SGHTA and CDR2 FQGNSA. The CDR3 protein is CASSSSSVRRTDTQYF. CDR3 DNA sequence: TGTGCCAGCAGCTCCTCCTCGGTGAGACGGACAGATACGCAGTATTTT.

This clonotype was observed at least ten times. The V call is TRBV2, the J call TRBJ2-7; no clear D gene. Germline V gene lookup returns CDR1 SNHLY and CDR2 FYNNEI. This CDR3 has 12 residues. The V end lost 3 bases, the J end lost 3 bases, and 6 bases lay between the germline ends. CDR3 region: CASSEDGYEQYF. The CDR3 DNA sequence: TGTGCCAGCAGTGAGGACGGCTACGAGCAGTACTTC.

This clonotype was recorded many times. V is TRBV7-2 and J is TRBJ2-7; no firm D call. This CDR3 is 11 amino acids long. Per germline, CDR1 SGHTA and CDR2 FQGNSA. Trimming removed 4 bases from V and 2 bases from J, with 3 bases in between. CDR3 nucleotides: TGTGCCAGCAGCTCGGCCTACGAGCAGTACTTC. Translated, it gives CASSSAYEQYF.

As to this clonotype: Its ends do not fully match the called genes, so a read error is possible. This chain connects TRBV2 to TRBJ2-2, with TRBD2 as a possible D gene (6 bases). CDR3 length: 16 residues. Germline V gene sequence: CDR1 SNHLY, CDR2 FYNNEI. CDR3 nucleotide sequence: TGTGCCAGCAGTGAAGCGGGGGGAAGGGGCACCGGGGAACTGTTTTTT. This gives the protein CASSEAGGRGTGELFF.

V usage is TRBV11-2 and J usage is TRBJ1-6, with a tentative D call TRBD1 (6 bases). The V gene lost 1 base and the J gene lost 8 bases, with 9 bases spanning the gap. The CDR3 is 14 residues long. CDR1 and CDR2 (germline): SGHAT, FQNNGV. The CDR3: CASSLASGDSPLHF. CDR3 sequence (DNA): TGTGCCAGCAGCTTAGCGTCAGGGGATTCACCCCTCCACTTT. Using reference TRBV11-2 and TRBJ1-6 for the parts outside the CDR3, the full variable domain is EAGVAQSPRYKIIEKRQSVAFWCNPISGHATLYWYQQILGQGPKLLIQFQNNGVVDDSQLPKDRFSAERLKGVDSTLKIQPAKLEDSAVYLCASSLASGDSPLHFGNGTRLTVT.

This clonotype was found many times. V is TRBV20-1 and J is TRBJ1-1; D remains unclear. The germline V and J ends were trimmed by 7 bases and 1 base, with 7 bases remaining between them. The germline V gene encodes CDR1 DFQATT and CDR2 SNEGSKA (reference sequence). The CDR3 contains 11 residues. In DNA form, the CDR3 reads TGCAGTGGTCCAGCGAACACTGAAGCTTTCTTT. Amino acid sequence: CSGPANTEAFF.

This clonotype came up many times. The chain couples TRBV29-1 to TRBJ2-1; 13 bases map to TRBD2. The CDR3 spans 15 residues. Germline CDR1 is SQVTM and CDR2 is ANQGSEA. V lost 3 bases and J lost 4; bases outside the gene matches: 3. This CDR3 is CSVDRLAGGYNEQFF. CDR3 nucleotides: TGCAGCGTTGACCGACTAGCGGGGGGATACAATGAGCAGTTCTTC.

This clonotype was observed a few times. DNA of the CDR3: TGCAGCGTTGATTCGGGACAGTTCCACAATGAGCAGTTCTTC. Translated, it gives CSVDSGQFHNEQFF. V is TRBV29-1 and J is TRBJ2-1, with 7 bases identical to TRBD1. This CDR3 is built from 14 residues. Germline lookup yields CDR1 SQVTM and CDR2 ANQGSEA. The ends lost 3 bases at V and 5 bases at J; junction bases unmatched: 7.